This paragraph covers one T cell receptor beta chain sequence. As yet, its antigen is unknown. The germline V and J ends were trimmed by 6 bases and 2 bases, with 14 bases remaining between them. Per germline, CDR1 MNHEY and CDR2 SMNVEV (reference sequence). The CDR3 totals 15 residues. In the PCR, 60 Vbeta and 13 Jbeta primers were used. Profiled with immunoSEQ multiplex PCR; TCRdb holds only in-frame clones, not every one. The data show 75,000 to 95,000 clones, with roughly four fifths seen just once and about an eighth held by the top ten. These data belong to a study of cytomegalovirus exposure and HLA in healthy donors. Notes on the study in general: Analysis performed later showed TCR beta chains linked to HLA being more clonally expanded than equally common others.

The clonotype comes from a human donor in good health. The sequenced sample was PBMCs. This chain uses TRBV27 with TRBJ2-4; D may be TRBD2 (5 bases). CDR3 sequence reads: CASSLDPGSKNIQYF. The CDR3 region has the DNA TGTGCCAGCAGCCTAGATCCGGGATCCAAAAACATTCAGTACTTC.